The present T cell receptor beta chain was sequenced within a study of blood T cell repertoires in COVID-19. As for the study in general: Samples representing acute and convalescent COVID-19 were sourced from the United States, Italy and Spain. Nucleic acid was either cDNA or gDNA, and it came from T cells, B-cell-depleted T cells, or PBMCs.

The CDR3 spans 12 residues. Germline-derived CDR1 and CDR2 are MNHEY and SVGEGT. V lost 4 bases and J lost 11, with 14 bases in between. As processed by the authors: Reference gene primer amplification in the assay estimated nucleated cell counts. Sequencing used immunoSEQ multiplex PCR; TCRdb keeps in-frame clones, though not all of them. The V and J calls and clone size come from that table; D and trimming were worked out from the DNA. The profile shows 95,000 to 150,000 clones, about nine tenths of them singletons. This clonotype was sampled from a man aged 35 to 55 with acute or convalescent COVID-19. V and J are TRBV6-2 or TRBV6-3 and TRBJ1-1; no clear D. The sample comprised peripheral blood. The CDR3: CASSFGIRRAFF. In DNA, the CDR3 is TGTGCCAGCAGTTTCGGGATTAGGCGGGCTTTCTTT.